These T cell receptor beta chains were read from a single sample in a study of CD8 T cells in Susac syndrome. TCRdb redid the calling of the immunoSEQ multiplex PCR reads with MiXCR, one entry per CDR3 protein. In the table there are around 180,000 distinct CDR3 sequences, about 95% of which are singletons. Sequencing was done on a sample of CD8+ T cells from PBMCs. These receptors all stem from a human donor with multiple sclerosis. Each CDR3 is given without its conserved first and last residue. The D gene is left open where the match is weak.

v_call: TRBV2; j_call: TRBJ2-3; d_call: TRBD2; cdr3_length: 17; cdr3_aa: ASSRLQAGGPENADTQY
v_call: TRBV4-1; j_call: TRBJ1-2; d_call: TRBD1; cdr3_length: 13; cdr3_aa: ASSQVDRGSGGYT
v_call: TRBV20-1; j_call: TRBJ1-2; d_call: -; cdr3_length: 8; cdr3_aa: SARWNGYT
v_call: TRBV23-1; j_call: TRBJ1-5; d_call: -; cdr3_length: 14; cdr3_aa: ASSQSFGSERRPQH
v_call: TRBV27; j_call: TRBJ2-1; d_call: TRBD1; cdr3_length: 12; cdr3_aa: ASSYRGSYNEQF
v_call: TRBV24-1; j_call: TRBJ2-1; d_call: TRBD2; cdr3_length: 12; cdr3_aa: ATSDGAGGFEQF
v_call: TRBV28; j_call: TRBJ2-1; d_call: -; cdr3_length: 10; cdr3_aa: AAGDLYNEQF
v_call: TRBV12-3/TRBV12-4; j_call: TRBJ2-3; d_call: -; cdr3_length: 11; cdr3_aa: ASSPVLGDTQY
v_call: TRBV27; j_call: TRBJ2-4; d_call: -; cdr3_length: 14; cdr3_aa: ASSPQGIGTKNIQY
v_call: TRBV2; j_call: TRBJ2-3; d_call: TRBD1; cdr3_length: 14; cdr3_aa: ASSGPGTDGTDTQY
v_call: TRBV4-1; j_call: TRBJ2-5; d_call: TRBD2; cdr3_length: 14; cdr3_aa: ASSQDGLAVGETQY
v_call: TRBV19; j_call: TRBJ1-4; d_call: -; cdr3_length: 13; cdr3_aa: ASSGRTAPNEKLF
v_call: TRBV12-5; j_call: TRBJ1-1; d_call: TRBD1; cdr3_length: 12; cdr3_aa: ASGPRQGLAEAF
v_call: TRBV28; j_call: TRBJ2-1; d_call: -; cdr3_length: 12; cdr3_aa: ASGEVSSYNEQF
v_call: TRBV15; j_call: TRBJ2-6; d_call: -; cdr3_length: 13; cdr3_aa: ATTSWGSGANVLT
v_call: TRBV6-5; j_call: TRBJ2-7; d_call: -; cdr3_length: 12; cdr3_aa: ASSPTWSSYEQY
v_call: TRBV14; j_call: TRBJ2-7; d_call: -; cdr3_length: 11; cdr3_aa: ASSQDYRYEQY
v_call: TRBV27; j_call: TRBJ2-3; d_call: -; cdr3_length: 9; cdr3_aa: ASRLGLTQY
v_call: TRBV29-1; j_call: TRBJ2-2; d_call: TRBD2; cdr3_length: 14; cdr3_aa: SVGGLAGVRTGELF
v_call: TRBV7-9; j_call: TRBJ1-1; d_call: -; cdr3_length: 12; cdr3_aa: ASSKDGVNTEAF
v_call: TRBV9; j_call: TRBJ2-1; d_call: TRBD2; cdr3_length: 14; cdr3_aa: ASSVERLAGYNEQF
v_call: TRBV2; j_call: TRBJ1-2; d_call: TRBD1; cdr3_length: 9; cdr3_aa: AKDRVNGYT
v_call: TRBV9; j_call: TRBJ2-2; d_call: -; cdr3_length: 11; cdr3_aa: ASTGTRIGELF
v_call: TRBV28; j_call: TRBJ2-3; d_call: -; cdr3_length: 10; cdr3_aa: ASNLDADTQY